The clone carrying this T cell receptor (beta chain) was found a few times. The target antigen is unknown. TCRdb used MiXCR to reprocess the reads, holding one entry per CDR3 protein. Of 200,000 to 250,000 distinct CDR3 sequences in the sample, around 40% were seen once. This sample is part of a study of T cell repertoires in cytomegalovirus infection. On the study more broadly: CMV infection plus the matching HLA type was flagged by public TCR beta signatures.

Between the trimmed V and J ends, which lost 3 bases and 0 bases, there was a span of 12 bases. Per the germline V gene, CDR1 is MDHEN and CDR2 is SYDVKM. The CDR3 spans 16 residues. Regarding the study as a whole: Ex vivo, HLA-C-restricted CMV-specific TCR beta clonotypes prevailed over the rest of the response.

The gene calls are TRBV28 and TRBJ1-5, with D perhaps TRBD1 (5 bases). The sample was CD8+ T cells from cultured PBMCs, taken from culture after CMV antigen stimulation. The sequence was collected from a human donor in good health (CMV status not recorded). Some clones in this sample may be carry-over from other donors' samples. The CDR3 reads CASSFNGGGSNQPQHF. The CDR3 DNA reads TGTGCCAGCAGTTTTAATGGGGGGGGTAGCAATCAGCCCCAGCATTTT. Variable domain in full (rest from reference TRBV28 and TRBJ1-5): DVKVTQSSRYLVKRTGEKVFLECVQDMDHENMFWYRQDPGLGLRLIYFSYDVKMKEKGDIPEGYSVSREKKERFSLILESASTNQTSMYLCASSFNGGGSNQPQHFGDGTRLSIL.